Listed below are T cell receptor beta chains from one sample, sequenced in a study of blood T cell repertoires in COVID-19. Sequencing used immunoSEQ multiplex PCR; TCRdb keeps in-frame clones, though not all of them. The sample consists of 110,000 to 150,000 clones, approximately 80% of them appearing once. Sequenced: peripheral blood. The source of these receptors is a human donor in a cohort sampled during active COVID-19. Each CDR3 is given with its conserved first and last residue. D genes are given only for firm matches. Size is stated for part of the rows, as once, few or many counts, or as a class when the clone is expanded.

d_call j_call cdr3_length v_call clone_size cdr3_aa cdr3_nt
- TRBJ1-1 16 TRBV18 - CASSPTDRPRNTEAFF TGTGCCAGCTCACCTACAGACAGACCCCGGAACACTGAAGCTTTCTTT
- TRBJ1-1 13 TRBV5-1 - CASSVNMNTEAFF TGCGCCAGCAGCGTAAATATGAACACTGAAGCTTTCTTT
- TRBJ2-1 14 TRBV18 - CASSPREGGAEQFF TGTGCCAGCTCACCCCGTGAGGGCGGGGCTGAGCAGTTCTTC
- TRBJ1-5 13 TRBV6-2/TRBV6-3 - CASSRSGGQPQHF TGTGCCAGCAGTCGCTCGGGGGGTCAGCCCCAGCATTTT
TRBD2 TRBJ2-1 18 TRBV7-2 - CASSLEGLAGGYSDEQFF TGTGCCAGCAGCTTAGAGGGACTAGCGGGGGGGTATTCGGATGAGCAGTTCTTC
TRBD1 TRBJ1-5 15 TRBV19 - CASSIQGAGNQPQHF TGTGCCAGTAGTATCCAGGGGGCAGGAAATCAGCCCCAGCATTTT
- TRBJ2-6 16 TRBV5-4 - CASSFDSLSGANVLTF TGTGCCAGCAGTTTTGACAGCCTCTCTGGGGCCAACGTCCTGACTTTC
- TRBJ2-2 11 TRBV19 once CASSTTGELFF TGTGCCAGTAGTACGACCGGGGAGCTGTTTTTT
TRBD1 TRBJ1-5 19 TRBV18 - CASSPTRQGRGWGNQPQHF TGTGCCAGCTCACCCACTCGACAGGGAAGGGGCTGGGGCAATCAGCCCCAGCATTTT
TRBD2 TRBJ2-2 16 TRBV6-2/TRBV6-3 once CASSPLAGRNTGELFF TGTGCCAGCAGTCCACTAGCGGGGAGGAACACCGGGGAGCTGTTTTTT
- TRBJ2-2 14 TRBV7-3 - CASSLAQNTGELFF TGTGCCAGCAGTCTGGCACAGAACACCGGGGAGCTGTTTTTT
- TRBJ2-1 11 TRBV20-1 - CSAMSIDEQFF TGCAGTGCTATGAGTATCGATGAGCAGTTCTTC
- TRBJ1-1 13 TRBV7-2 - CASSLVRPAEAFF TGTGCCAGCAGCTTAGTTCGGCCAGCGGAAGCTTTCTTT
- TRBJ2-7 16 TRBV7-8 - CASSLAPGQSSYEQYF TGTGCCAGCAGCTTAGCCCCTGGACAGAGCTCCTACGAGCAGTACTTC
TRBD2 TRBJ2-5 12 TRBV28 - CASSSGGETQYF TGTGCCAGCAGTTCGGGGGGGGAGACCCAGTACTTC
- TRBJ2-4 16 TRBV3-1/TRBV3-2 - CASSQDSGASKNIQYF TGTGCCAGCAGCCAAGATTCAGGGGCCTCCAAAAACATTCAGTACTTC
TRBD1 TRBJ2-2 16 TRBV15 - CATSRGQGVSTGELFF TGTGCCACCAGCAGAGGTCAGGGGGTTAGCACCGGGGAGCTGTTTTTT
TRBD2 TRBJ2-2 16 TRBV19 many CASSSFGTSGTGELFF TGTGCCAGTAGTTCCTTCGGGACTAGCGGTACCGGGGAGCTGTTTTTT
TRBD1 TRBJ1-2 13 TRBV5-1 few CASKRTGGNGYTF TGCGCCAGCAAGCGGACAGGGGGAAATGGCTACACCTTC
- TRBJ1-2 15 TRBV10-3 - CAIQASGSRGYGYTF TGTGCCATCCAGGCCTCAGGGTCCAGGGGCTATGGCTACACCTTC
TRBD2 TRBJ2-1 19 TRBV5-3 few CARSFWYGGGAGQCDEQFF TGTGCCAGAAGCTTCTGGTATGGCGGGGGGGCCGGTCAATGCGATGAGCAGTTCTTC
TRBD1 TRBJ1-2 15 TRBV10-3 - CAISEGQGGRDGYTF TGTGCCATCAGTGAGGGACAGGGGGGAAGAGATGGCTACACCTTC
- TRBJ2-5 13 TRBV14 - CASSRDFLETQYF TGTGCCAGCAGCCGGGACTTTTTAGAGACCCAGTACTTC
TRBD1 TRBJ1-4 14 TRBV19 - CASRTQGGNEKLFF TGTGCCAGTAGAACACAGGGGGGAAATGAAAAACTGTTTTTT
- TRBJ2-7 13 TRBV2 - CASTPDSSYEQYF TGTGCCAGCACCCCGGACAGCTCCTACGAGCAGTACTTC
TRBD1 TRBJ2-7 14 TRBV7-9 - CASSFDRGPDEQYF TGTGCCAGCAGCTTTGACAGGGGACCGGACGAGCAGTACTTC
- TRBJ1-3 13 TRBV7-9 few CAFRGTNGNTIYF TGTGCCTTTCGGGGGACGAACGGAAACACCATATATTTT
TRBD1 TRBJ2-7 14 TRBV23-1 - CASRGDRHSYEQYF TGCGCCAGCAGGGGGGACAGACACTCCTACGAGCAGTACTTC